This is a list of T cell receptor beta chains from one sample in a study of blood T cell repertoires in COVID-19. Generated by immunoSEQ multiplex PCR, the TCRdb table keeps only in-frame clones and is missing some. In the table there are hundreds of thousands of clones, 89% of which are singletons. Material: peripheral blood. The receptors were gathered from a man aged 55 to 70 who had recovered from COVID-19. Each CDR3 is given with its conserved first and last residue. The D gene is left open where the match is weak. A row's size may be missing; if present it is once, few, many or a size class.

CASSVAPSPLQETQYF | TGTGCCAGCAGCGTAGCTCCTAGCCCTCTACAAGAGACCCAGTACTTC | TRBV9 | - | TRBJ2-5 | -
CASSIRRGGLETQYF | TGTGCCAGTAGTATACGGCGGGGGGGCCTCGAGACCCAGTACTTC | TRBV19 | TRBD2 | TRBJ2-5 | once
CASSNLRTGRSETQYF | TGTGCCAGTAGTAACCTTCGGACAGGGCGGAGTGAGACCCAGTACTTC | TRBV19 | TRBD1 | TRBJ2-5 | -
CASSPAVGPYEQYF | TGTGCCAGCAGCCCAGCGGTGGGCCCCTACGAGCAGTACTTC | TRBV7-8 | - | TRBJ2-7 | -
CSVSRQGRNEQFF | TGCAGCGTTTCCCGACAGGGCAGAAATGAGCAGTTCTTC | TRBV29-1 | TRBD1 | TRBJ2-1 | -
CSWEGRGTGSNEKLFF | TGCAGCTGGGAGGGGAGAGGGACAGGCTCTAATGAAAAACTGTTTTTT | TRBV29-1 | TRBD1 | TRBJ1-4 | -
CASSLEAYDNGFF | TGTGCCAGCAGCTTAGAGGCTTACGACAACGGTTTCTTT | TRBV11-2 | - | TRBJ1-1 | -
CASSQVGGETQYF | TGTGCCAGCAGCCAAGTGGGGGGAGAGACCCAGTACTTC | TRBV14 | - | TRBJ2-5 | -
CASSLDRGQPQHF | TGTGCCAGCAGCTTAGACAGGGGTCAGCCCCAGCATTTT | TRBV7-3 | TRBD1 | TRBJ1-5 | once
CASSPQGEKLFF | TGTGCCAGCAGCCCCCAGGGTGAAAAACTGTTTTTT | TRBV14 | - | TRBJ1-4 | -
CASRPGTSGDYNEQFF | TGTGCCAGTAGACCCGGGACTAGCGGGGACTACAATGAGCAGTTCTTC | TRBV19 | TRBD2 | TRBJ2-1 | -
CASSLIGQGNTEAFF | TGTGCCAGCAGTTTAATAGGGCAGGGGAACACTGAAGCTTTCTTT | TRBV27 | - | TRBJ1-1 | -
CASSSDRGTEAFF | TGTGCCAGCAGTTCGGACAGGGGCACTGAAGCTTTCTTT | TRBV27 | TRBD1 | TRBJ1-1 | -
CASSPGTGDYGYTF | TGTGCCAGCAGCCCCGGGACAGGGGACTATGGCTACACCTTC | TRBV7-6 | TRBD1 | TRBJ1-2 | -
CASSLGGAQANYGYTF | TGCGCCAGCAGCTTGGGTGGGGCTCAAGCTAACTATGGCTACACCTTC | TRBV5-1 | - | TRBJ1-2 | -
CAWREGTSGRFQETQYF | TGTGCCTGGAGGGAGGGAACTAGCGGGAGGTTCCAAGAGACCCAGTACTTC | TRBV30 | TRBD2 | TRBJ2-5 | -
CASSMTGFRSGNTIYF | TGTGCCAGCAGCATGACAGGATTTCGCTCTGGAAACACCATATATTTT | TRBV21-1 | - | TRBJ1-3 | -
CASSLEVSSGRETQYF | TGTGCCAGCAGCTTGGAAGTCTCTAGCGGGAGGGAGACCCAGTACTTC | TRBV5-8 | TRBD2 | TRBJ2-5 | -
CASRNDRGLFVGNQPQHF | TGTGCCAGCAGGAACGACAGGGGTTTATTTGTTGGCAATCAGCCCCAGCATTTT | TRBV28 | TRBD1 | TRBJ1-5 | -
CASKVSNNQETQYF | TGTGCCAGCAAGGTTAGCAATAACCAAGAGACCCAGTACTTC | TRBV2 | - | TRBJ2-5 | -
CASSLDQRGGRFF | TGTGCCAGCAGCTTAGATCAGCGGGGGGGCCGGTTCTTC | TRBV11-2 | TRBD2 | TRBJ2-1 | -
CASSLDGTGWDEQYF | TGTGCCAGCAGCTTAGATGGGACAGGGTGGGACGAGCAGTACTTC | TRBV7-2 | TRBD1 | TRBJ2-7 | -
CASSPPRDSHNEQFF | TGTGCCAGCTCACCTCCGCGGGACAGCCACAATGAGCAGTTCTTC | TRBV18 | - | TRBJ2-1 | -
CASMRESGNTIYF | TGTGCCAGCATGCGGGAATCTGGAAACACCATATATTTT | TRBV12-3/TRBV12-4 | - | TRBJ1-3 | -
CASSIRQTGGDQTQYF | TGTGCCAGTAGTATTCGACAGACAGGGGGCGACCAGACCCAGTACTTC | TRBV19 | TRBD1 | TRBJ2-5 | -
CASSLTSSGGLRSNEQFF | TGTGCCAGCAGCTTAACCTCTAGCGGGGGCCTACGTAGCAATGAGCAGTTCTTC | TRBV7-3 | TRBD2 | TRBJ2-1 | -
CASSMGDQPQHF | TGTGCCAGCAGTATGGGAGATCAGCCCCAGCATTTT | TRBV12-3/TRBV12-4 | - | TRBJ1-5 | -
CASSTTGGAFLEQFF | TGTGCCAGCAGCACTACAGGGGGCGCTTTCCTTGAGCAGTTCTTC | TRBV28 | TRBD1 | TRBJ2-1 | -
CASSLTPGKETQYF | TGTGCCAGCAGCTTAACGCCAGGGAAGGAGACCCAGTACTTC | TRBV7-3 | - | TRBJ2-5 | -
CASSFRGIDTIYF | TGTGCCAGCAGCTTCCGGGGGATAGACACCATATATTTT | TRBV5-4 | - | TRBJ1-3 | -
CASSSGTGGMNTEAFF | TGTGCCAGCAGCTCTGGGACAGGGGGTATGAACACTGAAGCTTTCTTT | TRBV5-6 | TRBD1 | TRBJ1-1 | -
CASSSPTGGSYEQYF | TGTGCCAGCAGTTCCCCCACGGGAGGATCCTACGAGCAGTACTTC | TRBV28 | TRBD2 | TRBJ2-7 | -
CASSQDHAGGRAGELFF | TGTGCCAGCAGCCAAGATCACGCAGGGGGTCGTGCCGGGGAGCTGTTTTTT | TRBV3-1/TRBV3-2 | TRBD1 | TRBJ2-2 | -
CASSLLYNEQFF | TGTGCCAGCAGTCTTCTTTACAATGAGCAGTTCTTC | TRBV28 | - | TRBJ2-1 | -
CASRAAGGSGELFF | TGTGCCAGTAGGGCCGCAGGGGGGTCGGGGGAGCTGTTTTTT | TRBV19 | - | TRBJ2-2 | -
CASSRSTFSMNTEAFF | TGTGCCAGCAGCCGAAGCACCTTTTCTATGAACACTGAAGCTTTCTTT | TRBV5-8 | - | TRBJ1-1 | -
CASRGQANSPLHF | TGTGCCAGCAGAGGACAGGCGAATTCACCCCTCCACTTT | TRBV6-6 | TRBD1 | TRBJ1-6 | few
CASSAPGSRSYNEQFF | TGTGCCAGCAGCGCCCCAGGATCCCGCTCCTACAATGAGCAGTTCTTC | TRBV9 | - | TRBJ2-1 | -
CASTTGVYNEQFF | TGTGCCAGTACTACCGGGGTCTACAATGAGCAGTTCTTC | TRBV25-1 | - | TRBJ2-1 | -
CASSGRTGEGMAEFYEQYF | TGTGCCAGTAGTGGGAGGACAGGGGAGGGTATGGCGGAATTTTACGAGCAGTACTTC | TRBV19 | TRBD1 | TRBJ2-7 | once
CASSEQASGYNEQFF | TGTGCCAGCAGTGAACAGGCTAGCGGCTACAATGAGCAGTTCTTC | TRBV6-1 | TRBD2 | TRBJ2-1 | few
CASSLLAGSTDTQYF | TGTGCCAGCAGCTTATTAGCGGGGAGCACAGATACGCAGTATTTT | TRBV7-9 | TRBD2 | TRBJ2-3 | -
CSAGQGGLDYEQYF | TGCAGCGCTGGACAGGGTGGGTTGGACTACGAGCAGTACTTC | TRBV29-1 | TRBD1 | TRBJ2-7 | -
CASSLRTSDTGELFF | TGTGCCAGCAGTTTGAGGACTAGCGACACCGGGGAGCTGTTTTTT | TRBV6-5 | TRBD2 | TRBJ2-2 | -
CASSLRYTGQGGDTQYF | TGTGCCAGCAGCTTAAGGTACACGGGACAGGGAGGAGATACGCAGTATTTT | TRBV7-3 | TRBD1 | TRBJ2-3 | -
CAGSDRILYGYTF | TGTGCCGGTTCCGACAGGATCCTCTATGGCTACACCTTC | TRBV30 | - | TRBJ1-2 | once
CASRAAGGTYEQYF | TGTGCCAGCAGAGCCGCGGGGGGGACCTACGAGCAGTACTTC | TRBV28 | TRBD2 | TRBJ2-7 | -
CATSDPRGNPGELFF | TGTGCCACCAGTGATCCCCGCGGTAACCCCGGGGAGCTGTTTTTT | TRBV24-1 | - | TRBJ2-2 | once